This TCR beta chain was sequenced during a study of blood T cell repertoires in COVID-19. Germline trimming cut 3 bases from V and 8 bases from J; bases unmatched to any gene: 7. Germline V gene sequence: CDR1 MGHDK, CDR2 SYGVNS. The CDR3 has 15 amino acids. This clone showed up just once. Profiling relied on immunoSEQ multiplex PCR, and the TCRdb table lists in-frame clones only, not all of them. Counted here are 200,000 to 300,000 clones, around 89% occurring once; the ten biggest clones make up 0.95% to 1.5%. Participants, about 18 to 90 years old, spanned about two dozen US areas. Cohorts were based on clinical histories the participants reported.

The source material was PBMCs or T cells enriched from blood (not recorded which). This TCR came from a middle-aged woman with acute COVID-19. This sequence joins TRBV25-1 and TRBJ1-4; 9 nucleotides match TRBD1. This CDR3 reads CASSDRQGVGEKLFF. The CDR3 DNA sequence: TGTGCCAGCAGTGACAGACAGGGGGTAGGAGAAAAACTGTTTTTT.